This TCR beta chain was sequenced during a study of vaccination and CD4 T cells after COVID-19. For the study at large: The convalescents included six males and four females, and among them two were Hispanic while seven were Caucasian. Two doses of either BNT162b2 or mRNA-1273 vaccine were given to participants. Post-COVID samples had a sampling time that fell a median roughly 92 days after diagnosis (range 35 to 161).

Treatment specified: roughly ten-day PBMC culture with coronavirus spike peptide pools or control peptides (ViraFEST assay). PBMCs, plated at around 2 million per well, were grown in the presence of roughly 9.5 IU/ml IL-2 and 9 to 10 ug/ml peptide pools. As for this clonotype: The antigen remains unidentified.

Cultured CD4+ T-cell DNA underwent Oncomine TCR Beta short-read sequencing. TCRdb called the PCR reads again in MiXCR, with one record for every CDR3 protein. The table lists about 12,000 distinct CDR3 sequences, over 20% of them singletons, with approximately 12% in the top ten. The sample in question was CD4+ T cells from blood, cultured in vitro, obtained before SARS-CoV-2 vaccination. This receptor was taken from a human donor who received a COVID-19 vaccine.

CDR3 DNA sequence: TGTGCCAGCACCTTTCAGGGGGCTGGAAACACCATATATTTT. Protein: CASTFQGAGNTIYF. The gene calls are TRBV5-5 and TRBJ1-3; 7 bases are shared with TRBD1. In germline, CDR1 is SGHKS, CDR2 YYEKEE (reference sequence). Unmatched junction bases numbered 5, after V lost 6 bases and J lost 2 bases. The CDR3 extends over 14 amino acids.